The table lists the clone carrying this T cell receptor (beta chain) with a count of one. The CDR3 loop spans 13 amino acids. Trimming removed 4 bases at V and 3 bases at J, with 10 bases between. CDR1 is MNHEY, CDR2 SVGAGI, per germline. The sample is drawn from a study of blood T cell repertoires in COVID-19. Study at large: COVID-19 samples collected from the United States, Italy and Spain covered acute and convalescent phases. PBMCs, B-cell-depleted T cells, or T cells were the source of the cDNA or gDNA that made up the material.

In the source study's methods: The authors estimated nucleated cell counts from reference gene primer amplification. The method was immunoSEQ multiplex PCR; TCRdb's version includes in-frame clones alone and lacks a portion of them. Clone size and V and J calls were adopted from that table, with D and trimming inferred from the DNA. The sample shows some 98,000 clones, approximately 79% of them seen only once. This receptor was identified in a man between 65 and 85 years old with active or convalescent COVID-19. Sequenced sample: peripheral blood. The chain is built from TRBV6-5 and TRBJ2-7; no clear D gene. The CDR3 nucleotides are TGTGCCAGCAGTTCCGACATATACTACGAGCAGTACTTC. Translated, it gives CASSSDIYYEQYF.